The entry that follows covers one TCR beta chain sequence. The antigen is unknown. The germline V gene encodes CDR1 LNHDA and CDR2 SQIVND (reference sequence). The CDR3 runs 15 residues. Deletions cut 4 bases from V and 8 bases from J, with 18 bases between. This specimen belongs to a study of beta chain features in type 1 diabetes. General study findings and limits: For TCRB rearrangement, an influence of HLA type remained unresolved here. TCRB CDR3 length was moderately but significantly reduced in all four CD4+ subsets of Type 1 diabetes patients. The naive, central memory and Treg TCRB repertoires looked more alike in patients than they did in healthy donors.

Every sorted population was more than 95% pure. cDNA synthesis used the whole RNA isolate, giving expressed TCRB sequences. About 3.7 million reads on average were seen across naive, central memory and regulatory T cell samples. The method was immunoSEQ multiplex PCR; TCRdb's version includes in-frame clones alone and lacks a portion of them. Of 200,000 to 300,000 clones listed, approximately 15% were seen once; the top ten hold almost 0.02%. This receptor was obtained from a young man with type 1 diabetes. The sequencing sample was made of naive CD4+ T cells from blood. The V gene is TRBV19, the J gene TRBJ2-1, with D tentatively TRBD1 (6 bases). The CDR3 nucleotides are TGTGCCAGTAGTACCCGACAGGCAGGGGCGGATGAGCAGTTCTTC. Protein sequence: CASSTRQAGADEQFF.